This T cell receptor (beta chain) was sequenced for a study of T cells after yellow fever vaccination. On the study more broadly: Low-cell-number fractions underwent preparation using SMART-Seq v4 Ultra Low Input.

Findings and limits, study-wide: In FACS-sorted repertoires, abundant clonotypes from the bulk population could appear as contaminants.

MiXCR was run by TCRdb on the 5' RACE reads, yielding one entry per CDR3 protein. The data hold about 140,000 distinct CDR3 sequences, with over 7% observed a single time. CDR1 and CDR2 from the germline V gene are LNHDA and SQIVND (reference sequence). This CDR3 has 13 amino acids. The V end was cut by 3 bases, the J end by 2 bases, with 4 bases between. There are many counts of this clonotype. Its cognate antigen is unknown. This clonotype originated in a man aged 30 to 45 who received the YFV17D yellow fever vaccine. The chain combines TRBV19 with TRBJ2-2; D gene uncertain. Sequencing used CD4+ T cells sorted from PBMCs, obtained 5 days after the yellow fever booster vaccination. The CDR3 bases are TGTGCCAGTAGTATGGGCAACACCGGGGAGCTGTTTTTT. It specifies CASSMGNTGELFF.